This T cell receptor beta chain stems from a study of OX40 agonist ivuxolimab in advanced cancers. The overall study: Age averaged about 62 years (range 23 to 79), and around 87% were male.

General study points: Low clonal expansion, among the lowest seen, marked partial responders at 0.1-3.0 mg/kg.

This table comes from immunoSEQ multiplex PCR, and its TCRdb copy is limited to in-frame clones, with some not included. The table lists about 73,000 clones, approximately 90% of them singletons. Patients were ruled out by autoimmune disease history or systemic immunosuppression. Researchers took blood at baseline, on cycle 4 day 1, and on cycle 7 day 1. With respect to this clone: Its matching antigen is unknown.

Germline V lookup: CDR1 SGHTA, CDR2 FQGTGA. V shed 5 bases and J shed 5 bases, with 9 bases lying between them. The CDR3 is 12 residues long. This chain uses TRBV7-3 with TRBJ1-2; tentatively, D is TRBD1 (6 bases). The source material was CD4+ or CD8+ T cells sorted from blood, sampled in a trial of the OX40 agonist ivuxolimab. The sequence was obtained from an adult with an advanced solid tumor such as melanoma, head and neck, liver or kidney cancer. Written as DNA, the CDR3 is TGTGCCAGCAGCGATCAGGGGTATGGCTACACCTTC. It specifies CASSDQGYGYTF.